This T cell receptor beta chain was identified in a study of OX40 agonist ivuxolimab in advanced cancers. Study context: Therapy given before enrollment (anti-PD-1, anti-PD-L1 or anti-CTLA-4) was allowed, and over 35% had some. General study results and limits: On average, CD8+ T cells showed a greater number of expanded clones than CD4+.

This clone has more than one count but fewer than ten. Its antigen remains unidentified. Generated by immunoSEQ multiplex PCR, the TCRdb table keeps only in-frame clones and is missing some. The sample shows 20,000 or so clones, about three quarters of them seen only once. This CDR3 has 16 amino acids. J gave up 4 bases and V 2 bases, and 7 bases lay outside the gene matches. Germline V gene lookup returns CDR1 SGDLS and CDR2 YYNGEE. The chain employs TRBV9 and TRBJ2-3, with TRBD2 matching 10 bases. The TCR was taken from an adult with an advanced solid tumor such as melanoma, head and neck, liver or kidney cancer. The sample in question was CD4+ or CD8+ T cells sorted from blood, obtained in a trial of the OX40 agonist ivuxolimab. The DNA for the CDR3 is TGTGCCAGCAGCGTTGCTAGCGGGAGTGTGGCAGATACGCAGTATTTT. Translation: CASSVASGSVADTQYF. The variable domain in full, with the rest retrieved from reference TRBV9 and TRBJ2-3, is DSGVTQTPKHLITATGQRVTLRCSPRSGDLSVYWYQQSLDQGLQFLIQYYNGEERAKGNILERFSAQQFPDLHSELNLSSLELGDSALYFCASSVASGSVADTQYFGPGTRLTVL.